Following are 13 T cell receptor beta chains from one sample sequenced in a study of lymphopenia after photon versus proton radiotherapy. Only in-frame clones appear in the TCRdb table, and some are missing; sequencing was by immunoSEQ multiplex PCR. The sample holds approximately 6,300 clones, roughly 92% seen once. The sample in question was peripheral blood, obtained from a patient treated with photon-based radiotherapy. The source is a man aged 55 to 70 with cholangiocarcinoma.

The chain couples TRBV10-2 to TRBJ1-4; D gene ambiguous. The germline V and J ends were trimmed by 3 bases and 7 bases, with 21 bases remaining between them. The CDR3 totals 17 residues. Germline loops: CDR1 WSHSY, CDR2 SAAADI. The CDR3 sequence: CASSDGVGNFLGEKLFF. In nucleotides, the CDR3 is TGCGCCAGCAGTGACGGAGTGGGTAATTTCTTAGGTGAAAAACTGTTTTTT.

The V call is TRBV4-2, the J call TRBJ2-6; 8 nucleotides agree with TRBD2. The CDR3 is made up of 19 amino acids. J was trimmed by 0 bases and V by 0 bases; bases with no gene match: 7. Germline CDR1 is LGHNA and CDR2 is YNFKEQ. The CDR3 is CASSQDRLAGSSGANVLTF. Written as DNA, the CDR3 is TGTGCCAGCAGCCAAGATAGATTAGCGGGAAGCTCTGGGGCCAACGTCCTGACTTTC.

This chain uses TRBV14 with TRBJ2-3, with a weak D call TRBD1 (7 bases). V lost 4 bases and J 1 base, leaving 12 bases between the germline ends. Germline V gene data show CDR1 as SGHDN and CDR2 as FVKESK. CDR3 size: 15 residues. The CDR3 here is CASSRARGGTDTQYF. The CDR3 region has the DNA TGTGCCAGCAGCCGGGCCAGGGGGGGCACAGATACGCAGTATTTT. Drawing the rest from reference TRBV14 and TRBJ2-3, the complete variable domain is EAGVTQFPSHSVIEKGQTVTLRCDPISGHDNLYWYRRVMGKEIKFLLHFVKESKQDESGMPNNRFLAERTGGTYSTLKVQPAELEDSGVYFCASSRARGGTDTQYFGPGTRLTVL.

The V call is TRBV29-1, the J call TRBJ2-3; 11 nucleotides line up with TRBD1. CDR3 length: 15 residues. CDR1 and CDR2 (germline): SQVTM, ANQGSEA. The junction had 6 bases not matched to a gene; V was cut back by 4 bases and J by 3 bases. The DNA for the CDR3 is TGCAGCGTTGGAAGGACAGGGGGCGCGACAGATACGCAGTATTTT. Encoded protein: CSVGRTGGATDTQYF.

The chain couples TRBV2 to TRBJ2-5, with D possibly matching TRBD2 (5 bases). The CDR3 runs to 14 residues. Trimming left V 1 base short and J 7 bases short, with 13 bases between. Germline V gives CDR1 SNHLY, CDR2 FYNNEI. CDR3 protein: CASSEDRGGRTQYF. In DNA, the CDR3 is TGTGCCAGCAGTGAAGATCGGGGTGGGAGGACCCAGTACTTC.

In nucleotides, the CDR3 is TGCGCCAGCAGCTTTACTAGCGGGATCTACGAGCAGTACTTC. Its protein is CASSFTSGIYEQYF. The rearrangement uses TRBV5-1 and TRBJ2-7; 10 nucleotides line up with TRBD2. Trimming at V came to 2 bases and at J to 3 bases, leaving 2 bases not matched to a gene. This CDR3 has 14 residues. Germline V gene data show CDR1 as SGHRS and CDR2 as YFSETQ.

The chain joins TRBV18 to TRBJ2-7; 10 bases match TRBD2. Germline trimming cut 0 bases from V and 2 bases from J; bases unmatched to any gene: 1. Germline loops: CDR1 KGHSH, CDR2 LQKENI. The CDR3 has 15 residues. The CDR3 here is CASSPPSGGAYEQYF. As DNA, the CDR3 is TGTGCCAGCTCACCACCCAGCGGGGGGGCCTACGAGCAGTACTTC.

Worth noting for this clone: The junction departs from the called germline gene at one end, perhaps through a read error. The chain has TRBV4-3 and TRBJ1-2; 8 nucleotides align to TRBD1. This CDR3 region has 17 residues. CDR1 and CDR2 (germline): LGHNA, YSLEER. Here the CDR3 DNA reads TGCGCCAGCAGCCAGGAGATTGGAGGACAGGGTAACAATGGCTACACCTTC. Translating it yields CASSQEIGGQGNNGYTF.

The chain links TRBV4-1 to TRBJ1-5, with a possible D match to TRBD1 (5 bases). Germline-derived CDR1 and CDR2 are MGHRA and YSYEKL. The CDR3 totals 16 residues. The V and J ends lost 0 bases and 0 bases respectively, with 9 bases between them. CDR3 sequence (DNA): TGCGCCAGCAGCCAAGATTTAGGGGTTAGCAATCAGCCCCAGCATTTT. Translated, it gives CASSQDLGVSNQPQHF.

V is TRBV2 and J is TRBJ1-3; D gene ambiguous. Germline CDR1 and CDR2: SNHLY and FYNNEI. The CDR3 sequence is 16 residues long. Trimming pared 11 bases from V and 0 bases from J, leaving 20 bases between. CDR3 amino acids: CASIGKGVFSGNTIYF. The CDR3 region has the DNA TGTGCCTCCATAGGAAAGGGAGTTTTCTCTGGAAACACCATATATTTT.

The chain employs TRBV5-1 and TRBJ2-5; weak D call: TRBD2 (6 bases). This CDR3 region has 16 residues. The germline V gene has CDR1 SGHRS and CDR2 YFSETQ. Between the trimmed V and J ends, which lost 4 bases and 5 bases, there was a span of 21 bases. The chain's CDR3 is CASSSTGTSPEETQYF. In nucleotides, the CDR3 is TGCGCCAGCAGCAGCACGGGAACTAGCCCGGAGGAGACCCAGTACTTC.

This chain uses TRBV27 with TRBJ2-7, with a possible D match to TRBD1 (5 bases). Germline CDR1 MNHEY, CDR2 SMNVEV (reference sequence). CDR3 length: 14 amino acids. The V end was cut by 5 bases, the J end by 1 base, with 12 bases between. CDR3 nucleotides: TGTGCCAGCAGTCTGCAGGGTCCGTCCTACGAGCAGTACTTC. This translates into CASSLQGPSYEQYF.

The sample holds a few counts of this clone. The chain has TRBV2 and TRBJ1-4; the match to TRBD1 covers 10 bases. Germline V gene lookup returns CDR1 SNHLY and CDR2 FYNNEI. The J segment lost 0 bases and the V segment lost 7 bases, leaving 8 bases of the junction unmatched. There are 17 residues in the CDR3. CDR3 loop: CASNPGQGSPTNEKLFF. DNA of the CDR3: TGTGCCAGCAATCCGGGACAGGGGTCCCCAACTAATGAAAAACTGTTTTTT. Full variable domain (outside the CDR3, taken from reference TRBV2 and TRBJ1-4): EPEVTQTPSHQVTQMGQEVILRCVPISNHLYFYWYRQILGQKVEFLVSFYNNEISEKSEIFDDQFSVERPDGSNFTLKIRSTKLEDSAMYFCASNPGQGSPTNEKLFFGSGTQLSVL.